Each of the 8 T cell receptor beta chains below was sequenced from the same sample in a study of T cell repertoires in cytomegalovirus infection. TCRdb itself ran the reads through MiXCR, one entry per CDR3 protein. The sample contains fewer than 80,000 distinct CDR3 sequences, about 4% of which appear only once. The sample comprised PBMCs. The receptors shown here come from a human donor in good health (CMV status not recorded). Some clones in this sample may be carry-over from other donors' samples.

This clonotype was seen repeatedly, ten times or more. The chain is built from TRBV20-1 and TRBJ2-1; D is possibly TRBD1 (6 bases). Germline CDR1 and CDR2: DFQATT and SNEGSKA (reference sequence). The CDR3 extends over 13 amino acids. Trimming left V 6 bases short and J 4 bases short, with 13 bases between. CDR3 coding DNA: TGCAGTGCCATGTTGGACAGTTACAATGAGCAGTTCTTC. Encoded protein: CSAMLDSYNEQFF.

This clonotype was picked up many times. The chain is built from TRBV20-1 and TRBJ2-6, with D perhaps TRBD2 (6 bases). The CDR3 is 14 amino acids. V was pared by 3 bases and J by 2 bases, with 8 bases between. The germline gives CDR1 DFQATT, CDR2 SNEGSKA (reference sequence). The CDR3 DNA is TGCAGTGCTAGTTGGGGGGCTGGGGCCAACGTCCTGACTTTC. Protein sequence: CSASWGAGANVLTF.

This clonotype was observed many times. The chain recombines TRBV7-2 with TRBJ2-3, with 8 positions matching TRBD2. The CDR3 sequence is 19 residues long. Per the germline V gene, CDR1 is SGHTA and CDR2 is FQGNSA. J lost 1 base, V lost 5 bases, and 17 bases had no gene match. The chain's CDR3 is CASSHSPWSSGFRTDTQYF. In nucleotides, the CDR3 is TGTGCCAGCAGCCATAGCCCCTGGTCTAGCGGGTTCCGCACAGATACGCAGTATTTT.

At least ten counts were recorded for this clonotype. The chain employs TRBV5-4 and TRBJ1-1; no reliable D call. This CDR3 comprises 13 residues. Trimming cost V 5 bases and J 10 bases, with 18 bases left between them. Per germline, CDR1 SGHNT and CDR2 YYREEE (reference sequence). As DNA, the CDR3 is TGTGCCAGCAGTTACACGGAGAATTCGCGAGCTTTCTTT. It translates to CASSYTENSRAFF.

This clonotype was picked up many times. This chain links TRBV7-2 with TRBJ2-1; perhaps TRBD1 as D (6 bases). This CDR3 comprises 12 residues. Germline CDR1 and CDR2: SGHTA and FQGNSA. V lost 3 bases and J 12 bases, leaving 12 bases between the germline ends. In DNA form, the CDR3 reads TGTGCCAGCAGCTTCCGGGACACGGGGCAGTTCTTC. Encoded protein: CASSFRDTGQFF.

This clonotype was seen repeatedly, ten times or more. This rearrangement joins TRBV12-3 or TRBV12-4 to TRBJ1-1; possibly TRBD1 for D (6 bases). This CDR3 contains 15 residues. Trimming cost V 1 base and J 3 bases, with 12 bases left between them. The DNA of the CDR3 is TGTGCCAGCAGTTTAGGACAGGTGAAAGACACTGAAGCTTTCTTT. It is translated as CASSLGQVKDTEAFF.

This rearrangement joins TRBV20-1 to TRBJ1-3; D gene uncertain. V shed 3 bases and J shed 4 bases, with 10 bases lying between them. There are 13 residues in the CDR3. Germline CDR1 is DFQATT and CDR2 is SNEGSKA (reference sequence). The CDR3 sequence is CSARNLLGNTIYF. In nucleotides, the CDR3 is TGCAGTGCTAGGAATCTTCTCGGAAACACCATATATTTT.

This clonotype was seen repeatedly, ten times or more. The chain recombines TRBV7-2 with TRBJ2-1; D perhaps matches TRBD2 (6 bases). With 4 bases removed from V and 3 bases from J, the gap between germline ends came to 19 bases. This CDR3 spans 17 amino acids. Germline CDR1 and CDR2: SGHTA and FQGNSA. The DNA of the CDR3 is TGTGCCAGCAGCTCTACTGGGGGAGGCCTTTACTACAATGAGCAGTTCTTC. It encodes CASSSTGGGLYYNEQFF.